The clone carrying this T cell receptor beta chain was seen more than once but under ten times. Its specificity is unknown. The data stem from a study of beta chain features in type 1 diabetes. Study-wide findings and caveats: For Type 1 diabetes patients, all four CD4+ subsets carried TCRB CDR3s that were moderately but significantly shorter. PCR may have favored shorter templates equally in patients and controls.

The whole isolated RNA underwent reverse transcription, so sequencing captured expressed TCRB transcripts. Libraries were prepared by immunoSEQ multiplex PCR; TCRdb keeps only in-frame clonotypes and omits some of them. The data contain fewer than 300,000 clones, approximately 10% of them singletons. CDR3 size: 13 residues. V lost 8 bases and J lost 3, with 11 bases in between. From germline, CDR1 is MDHEN and CDR2 SYDVKM. Material: naive CD4+ T cells from blood. The receptor was isolated from a man aged 25 to 40 with type 1 diabetes. The gene calls are TRBV28 and TRBJ1-5; a possible D gene is TRBD1 (5 bases). CDR3 nucleotides: TGTGCCAGCTGGTACAGGAACAATCAGCCCCAGCATTTT. Encoded protein: CASWYRNNQPQHF.